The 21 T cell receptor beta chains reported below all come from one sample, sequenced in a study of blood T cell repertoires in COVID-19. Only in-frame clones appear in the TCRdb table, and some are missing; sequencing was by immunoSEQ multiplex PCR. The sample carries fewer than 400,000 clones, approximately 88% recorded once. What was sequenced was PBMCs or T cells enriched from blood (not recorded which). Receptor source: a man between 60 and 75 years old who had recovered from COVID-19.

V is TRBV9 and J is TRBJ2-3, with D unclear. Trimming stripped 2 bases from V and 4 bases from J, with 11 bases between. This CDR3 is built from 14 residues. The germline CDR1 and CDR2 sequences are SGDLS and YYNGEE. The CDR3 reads CASSVGFGPDTQYF. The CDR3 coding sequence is TGTGCCAGCAGCGTGGGCTTTGGCCCAGATACGCAGTATTTT.

CDR3: CASSLTVPHEQYF. In DNA form, the CDR3 reads TGTGCCAGCAGTTTAACGGTACCCCACGAGCAGTACTTC. V usage is TRBV28 and J usage is TRBJ2-7; D not certain. V dropped 2 bases and J dropped 5 bases, with 10 bases sitting between them. This CDR3 comprises 13 residues. Germline V CDR1 and CDR2: MDHEN, SYDVKM. The full variable domain, rest sourced from reference TRBV28 and TRBJ2-7, is DVKVTQSSRYLVKRTGEKVFLECVQDMDHENMFWYRQDPGLGLRLIYFSYDVKMKEKGDIPEGYSVSREKKERFSLILESASTNQTSMYLCASSLTVPHEQYFGPGTRLTVT.

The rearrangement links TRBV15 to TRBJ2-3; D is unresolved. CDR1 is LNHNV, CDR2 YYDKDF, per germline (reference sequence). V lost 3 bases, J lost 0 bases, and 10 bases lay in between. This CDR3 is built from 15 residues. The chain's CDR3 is CATSRGGGSTDTQYF. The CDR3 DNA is TGTGCCACCAGCAGGGGTGGCGGTAGCACAGATACGCAGTATTTT.

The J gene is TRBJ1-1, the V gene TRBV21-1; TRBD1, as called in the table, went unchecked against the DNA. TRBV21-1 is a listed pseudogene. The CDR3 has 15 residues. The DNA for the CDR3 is TGTGCCAGCAGCAAAGGCCCAGGGATGAACACTGAAGCTTTCTTT. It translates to CASSKGPGMNTEAFF.

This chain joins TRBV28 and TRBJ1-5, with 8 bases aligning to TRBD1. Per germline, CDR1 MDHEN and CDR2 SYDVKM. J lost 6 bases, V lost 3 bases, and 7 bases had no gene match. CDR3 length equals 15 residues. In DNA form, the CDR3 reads TGTGCCAGCAGTTTTTTGGACAGGGTTGGTCAGCCCCAGCATTTT. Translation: CASSFLDRVGQPQHF.

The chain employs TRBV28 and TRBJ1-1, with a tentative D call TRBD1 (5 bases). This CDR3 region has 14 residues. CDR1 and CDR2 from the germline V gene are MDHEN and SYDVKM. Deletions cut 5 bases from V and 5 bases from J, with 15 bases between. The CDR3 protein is CASSADRGGTEAFF. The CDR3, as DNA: TGTGCCAGCAGTGCAGACAGAGGTGGAACTGAAGCTTTCTTT.

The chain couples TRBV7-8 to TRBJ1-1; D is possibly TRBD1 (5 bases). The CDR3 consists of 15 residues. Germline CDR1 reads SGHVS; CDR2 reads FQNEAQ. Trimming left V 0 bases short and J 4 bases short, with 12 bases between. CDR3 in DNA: TGTGCCAGCAGCTTAGCGATCAGGGAGGGCACTGAAGCTTTCTTT. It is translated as CASSLAIREGTEAFF.

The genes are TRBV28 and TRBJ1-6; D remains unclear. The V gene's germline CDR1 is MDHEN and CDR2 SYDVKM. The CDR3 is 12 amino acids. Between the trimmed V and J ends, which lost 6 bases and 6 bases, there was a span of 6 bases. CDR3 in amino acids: CASSVSNSPLHF. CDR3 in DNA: TGTGCCAGCAGCGTCAGTAATTCACCCCTCCACTTT.

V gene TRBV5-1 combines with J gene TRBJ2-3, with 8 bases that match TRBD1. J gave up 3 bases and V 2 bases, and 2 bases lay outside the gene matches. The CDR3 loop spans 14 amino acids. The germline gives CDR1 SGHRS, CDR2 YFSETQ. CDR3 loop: CASSLQGETDTQYF. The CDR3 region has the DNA TGCGCCAGCAGCTTACAGGGGGAGACAGATACGCAGTATTTT.

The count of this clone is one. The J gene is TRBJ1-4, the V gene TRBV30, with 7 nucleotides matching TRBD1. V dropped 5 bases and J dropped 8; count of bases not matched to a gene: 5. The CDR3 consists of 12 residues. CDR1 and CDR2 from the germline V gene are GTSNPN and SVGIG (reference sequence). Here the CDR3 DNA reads TGTGCCTGGGACAGGGATGAAGAAAAACTGTTTTTT. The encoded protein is CAWDRDEEKLFF. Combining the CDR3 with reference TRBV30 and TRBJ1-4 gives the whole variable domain SQTIHQWPATLVQPVGSPLSLECTVEGTSNPNLYWYRQAAGRGLQLLFYSVGIGQISSEVPQNLSASRPQDRQFILSSKKLLLSDSGFYLCAWDRDEEKLFFGSGTQLSVL.

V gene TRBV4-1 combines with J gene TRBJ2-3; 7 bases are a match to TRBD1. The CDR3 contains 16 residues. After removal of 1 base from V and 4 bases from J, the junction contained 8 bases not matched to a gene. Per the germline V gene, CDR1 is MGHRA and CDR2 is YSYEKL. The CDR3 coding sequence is TGCGCCAGCAGCCAAGGACAGGGTAAATCCTCAGATACGCAGTATTTT. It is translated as CASSQGQGKSSDTQYF.

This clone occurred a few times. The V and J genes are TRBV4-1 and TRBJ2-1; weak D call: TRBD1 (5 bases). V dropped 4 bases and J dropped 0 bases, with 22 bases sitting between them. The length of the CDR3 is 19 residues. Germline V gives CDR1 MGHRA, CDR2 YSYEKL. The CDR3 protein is CASSPQKQTGYSSYNEQFF. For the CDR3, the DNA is TGCGCCAGCAGCCCACAAAAACAAACAGGCTATAGCTCCTACAATGAGCAGTTCTTC.

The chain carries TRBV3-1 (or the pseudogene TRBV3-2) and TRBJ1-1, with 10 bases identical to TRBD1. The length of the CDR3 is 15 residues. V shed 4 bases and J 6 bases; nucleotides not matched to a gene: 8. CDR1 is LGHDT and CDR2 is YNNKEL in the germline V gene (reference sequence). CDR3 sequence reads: CASSRGQGTFSEAFF. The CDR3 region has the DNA TGTGCCAGCAGCCGGGGACAGGGGACTTTTTCTGAAGCTTTCTTT.

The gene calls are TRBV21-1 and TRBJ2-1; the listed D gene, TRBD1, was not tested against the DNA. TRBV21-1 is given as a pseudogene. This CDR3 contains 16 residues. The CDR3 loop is CASSKALQGLFNEQFF. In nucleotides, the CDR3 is TGTGCCAGCAGCAAAGCGCTACAGGGCTTGTTCAATGAGCAGTTCTTC.

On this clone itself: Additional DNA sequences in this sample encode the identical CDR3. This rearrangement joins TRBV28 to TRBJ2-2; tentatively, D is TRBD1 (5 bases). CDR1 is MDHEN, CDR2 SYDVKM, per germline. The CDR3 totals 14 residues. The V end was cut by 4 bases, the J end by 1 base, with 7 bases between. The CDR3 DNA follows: TGTGCCAGCAGTTCAGGACAGAACACCGGGGAGCTGTTTTTT. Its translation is CASSSGQNTGELFF.

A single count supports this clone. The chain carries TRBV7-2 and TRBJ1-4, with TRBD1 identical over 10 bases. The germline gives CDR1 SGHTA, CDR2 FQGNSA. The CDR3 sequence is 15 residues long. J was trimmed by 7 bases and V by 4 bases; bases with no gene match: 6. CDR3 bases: TGTGCCAGCAGCTCCCCGACAGGGGGCGGTGAAAAACTGTTTTTT. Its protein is CASSSPTGGGEKLFF. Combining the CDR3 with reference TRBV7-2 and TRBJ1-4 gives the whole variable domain GAGVSQSPSNKVTEKGKDVELRCDPISGHTALYWYRQSLGQGLEFLIYFQGNSAPDKSGLPSDRFSAERTGGSVSTLTIQRTQQEDSAVYLCASSSPTGGGEKLFFGSGTQLSVL.

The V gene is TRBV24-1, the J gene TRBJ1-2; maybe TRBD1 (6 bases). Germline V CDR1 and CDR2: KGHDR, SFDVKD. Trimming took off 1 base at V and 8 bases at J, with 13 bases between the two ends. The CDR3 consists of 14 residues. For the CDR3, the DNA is TGTGCCACCAGTGATTTTAGCAGGGGAGTAGGCTACACCTTC. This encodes CATSDFSRGVGYTF.

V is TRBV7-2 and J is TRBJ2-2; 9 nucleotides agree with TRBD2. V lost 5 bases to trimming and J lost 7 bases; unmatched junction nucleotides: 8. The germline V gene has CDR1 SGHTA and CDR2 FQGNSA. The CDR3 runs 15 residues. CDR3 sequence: CASSRTSVSSGELFF. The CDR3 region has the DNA TGTGCCAGCAGCCGGACTAGCGTTTCGAGCGGGGAGCTGTTTTTT.

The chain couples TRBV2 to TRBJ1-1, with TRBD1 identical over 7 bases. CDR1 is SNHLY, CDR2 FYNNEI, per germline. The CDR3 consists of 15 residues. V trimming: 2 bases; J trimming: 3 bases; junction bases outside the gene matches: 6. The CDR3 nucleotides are TGTGCCAGCAGTGAAAGAACAGGGGACCACACTGAAGCTTTCTTT. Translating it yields CASSERTGDHTEAFF.

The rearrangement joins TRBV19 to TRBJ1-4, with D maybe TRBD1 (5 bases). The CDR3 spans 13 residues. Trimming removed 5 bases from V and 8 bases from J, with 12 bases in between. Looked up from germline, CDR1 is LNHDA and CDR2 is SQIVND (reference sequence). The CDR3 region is CASSANTGEKLFF. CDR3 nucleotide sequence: TGTGCCAGTAGTGCAAATACAGGAGAAAAACTGTTTTTT.

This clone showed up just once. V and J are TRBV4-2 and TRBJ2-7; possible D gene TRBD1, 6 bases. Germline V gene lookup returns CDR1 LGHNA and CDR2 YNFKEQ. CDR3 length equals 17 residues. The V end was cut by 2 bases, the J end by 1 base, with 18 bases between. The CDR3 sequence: CASSQTTTGSLSYEQYF. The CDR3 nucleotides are TGTGCCAGCAGCCAAACCACGACAGGCTCCCTTTCCTACGAGCAGTACTTC.